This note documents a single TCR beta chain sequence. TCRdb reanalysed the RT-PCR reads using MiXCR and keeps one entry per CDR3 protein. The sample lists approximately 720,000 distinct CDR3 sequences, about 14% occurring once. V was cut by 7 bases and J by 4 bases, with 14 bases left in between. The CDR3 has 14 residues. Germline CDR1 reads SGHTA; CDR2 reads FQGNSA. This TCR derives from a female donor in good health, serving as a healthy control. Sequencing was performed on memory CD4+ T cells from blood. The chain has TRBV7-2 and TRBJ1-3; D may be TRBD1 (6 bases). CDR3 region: CASKGGASGNTIYF. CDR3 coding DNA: TGTGCCAGCAAGGGGGGGGCGTCGGGAAACACCATATATTTT.